This T cell receptor beta chain was retrieved from a study of T-cell memory formation after mild COVID-19 listed by TCRdb under 2021. Context from the whole study: Most TCR sequence clusters were specific to one of the two donors. Longitudinal TCRalpha and TCRbeta repertoire sequencing tracked T-cell clones expanding and contracting after mild COVID-19 in two donors. Two young, previously healthy adult volunteers made up the cohort, one male and one female. The paper as a whole reports these results and caveats: The detection of some responding clones in pre-infection memory suggests that pre-existing cross-reactive memory T cells joined the SARS-CoV-2 response. Contracting CD4+ clones appeared mostly in the CM and EM memory subsets, whereas CD8+ clones were enriched in EMRA. The study included only a couple of mild cases, and larger cohorts that include severe cases with pre-infection samples were judged to be necessary. From day 15 to 85, contracting clones showed balanced CD4/CD8 phenotypes, whereas a second wave of clones that expanded from day 15 to 37 leaned towards CD4+. Whether the second-wave clones peaking on day 37 were SARS-CoV-2 specific was not confirmed.

As concerns this clonotype: Its binding antigen is unknown. No base quality values were provided; no much bigger clone lies one nucleotide off.

Measured from the cysteine to the phenylalanine, the CDR3 is 14 residues long. CDR3 DNA is the only sequence kept; it has 42 bases, read in frame from the first base. V and J lose 2 bases and 5 bases, and a span of 12 bases separates them. CDR1 and CDR2 are drawn from the germline V gene: SGHRS, YFSETQ. Ficoll-Paque density gradient centrifugation was the method used to isolate PBMCs. Instrument on record: Illumina NovaSeq 6000. TCRalpha and TCRbeta cDNA libraries were built by 5'RACE with constant-segment primers, adding sample barcodes and unique molecular identifiers. Trizol reagent was used to extract RNA from every sample. Amplification of the libraries took two PCR steps, and the second step added a second sample barcode plus Illumina TruSeq adapters. Sequencing of libraries was performed on an Illumina NovaSeq with 2 x 150 bp paired-end reads. The original pipeline was this. Reads were demultiplexed and collapsed into UMI-guided consensus sequences with migec v1.2.7. With mixcr v2.1.11, UMI consensuses were aligned to TRA and TRB V and J templates and assembled into clonotypes. Clonotypes were classified as expanded or contracted when called significant by both edgeR and NoisET, with noise models trained on biological replicates. For edgeR calls, the thresholds were a false discovery rate-adjusted p below 0.01 and a log2 fold-change of 1. PCA with hierarchical clustering of max-normalized trajectories of the 1000 most abundant clonotypes was used as exploratory dynamics analysis. The CD4 or CD8 phenotype of responding clones was assigned using the separately sequenced CD4+ and CD8+ repertoires. TCRdb reran the public reads through fastp at Q25 and MiXCR, keeping productive beta chains. Identical CDR3 protein sequences are pooled into one entry, listed with their most common genes and DNA. The V and J calls reflect TCRdb's pipeline rather than the authors' work. Across this sample there are 300,000 to 400,000 distinct CDR3 sequences, with 13% to 15% seen only once. Of the sample, about 22% is held by the ten largest clones.

This TCR was recovered from a man in his late teens or twenties who had mild COVID-19 (a few samples of this study predate the infection). The sample titles of this study are shuffled in the database, so cell type and time point are left out; the donor was told from shared clones. Sequenced: PBMCs or a T cell subset sorted from them (not recorded which). The chain links TRBV5-1 with TRBJ2-3; confidence is insufficient to name the D gene. The sequence in DNA is TGCGCCAGCAGCTTTGACAAACCCAAAGATACGCAGTATTTT. It translates as CASSFDKPKDTQYF.